A single sample is the source of the 9 T cell receptor beta chains below, sequenced in a study of lymphopenia after photon versus proton radiotherapy. Sequencing used immunoSEQ multiplex PCR; TCRdb keeps in-frame clones, though not all of them. This table has about 6,100 clones, just over 90% appearing once. This sample comprised peripheral blood, obtained from a patient treated with photon-based radiotherapy. The receptors stem from a man aged 60 to 75 with cholangiocarcinoma.

The chain links TRBV5-6 to TRBJ2-7, with TRBD1 matching over 7 bases. Germline trimming cut 3 bases from V and 2 bases from J; bases unmatched to any gene: 17. CDR1 SGHDT and CDR2 YYEEEE come from the germline V gene. The CDR3 extends over 18 amino acids. The CDR3 bases are TGTGCCAGCAGCTCAGAGAACCTTGACAGGGAGAAAACCTACGAGCAGTACTTC. This codes for CASSSENLDREKTYEQYF.

This clone has more than one count but fewer than ten. The chain is built from TRBV6-6 and TRBJ1-1; D possibly corresponds to TRBD1 (6 bases). Germline CDR1 is MNHNY and CDR2 is SVGAGI (reference sequence). The CDR3 has 12 amino acids. The germline V and J ends were trimmed by 5 bases and 3 bases, with 7 bases remaining between them. CDR3: CASSRGYTEAFF. In DNA form, the CDR3 reads TGTGCCAGCAGTAGGGGGTACACTGAAGCTTTCTTT.

This clone occurred a few times. The gene calls are TRBV18 and TRBJ2-1; D is unresolved. From germline, CDR1 is KGHSH and CDR2 LQKENI. The CDR3 loop spans 15 amino acids. The V gene lost 3 bases and the J gene lost 6 bases, with 15 bases spanning the gap. CDR3: CASSPAQPVFNEQFF. CDR3 nucleotides: TGTGCCAGCTCACCGGCGCAGCCGGTTTTCAATGAGCAGTTCTTC. Full variable domain (outside the CDR3, taken from reference TRBV18 and TRBJ2-1): NAGVMQNPRHLVRRRGQEARLRCSPMKGHSHVYWYRQLPEEGLKFMVYLQKENIIDESGMPKERFSAEFPKEGPSILRIQQVVRGDSAAYFCASSPAQPVFNEQFFGPGTRLTVL.

The chain couples TRBV28 to TRBJ2-2; a weak D match, TRBD1 (6 bases). V lost 6 bases and J lost 2, with 16 bases in between. The CDR3 is 16 amino acids. Germline CDR1 reads MDHEN; CDR2 reads SYDVKM. CDR3 amino acids: CASSIGTRGNTGELFF. CDR3 DNA: TGTGCCAGCAGCATAGGGACCAGGGGAAACACCGGGGAGCTGTTTTTT.

The chain links TRBV5-4 to TRBJ1-5; TRBD1 matches 12 bases. There are 17 residues in the CDR3. Germline V gene data show CDR1 as SGHNT and CDR2 as YYREEE (reference sequence). The J segment lost 7 bases and the V segment lost 2 bases, leaving 10 bases of the junction unmatched. The CDR3 spells CASSLTGTGGFLQPQHF. DNA of the CDR3: TGTGCCAGCAGCTTAACCGGGACAGGGGGCTTTCTACAGCCCCAGCATTTT.

The rearrangement uses TRBV10-3 and TRBJ1-5, with D maybe TRBD1 (5 bases). Per the germline V gene, CDR1 is ENHRY and CDR2 is SYGVKD. The V and J ends lost 0 bases and 6 bases respectively, with 6 bases between them. This CDR3 comprises 13 residues. This CDR3 reads CAISESGGQPQHF. The CDR3, as DNA: TGTGCCATCAGTGAGTCGGGGGGTCAGCCCCAGCATTTT.

The chain carries TRBV18 and TRBJ2-4, with TRBD2 matching 10 bases. CDR1 and CDR2 (germline): KGHSH, LQKENI. Germline trimming cut 3 bases from V and 7 bases from J; bases unmatched to any gene: 3. The CDR3 runs 14 residues. CDR3 loop: CASSPPSGSNIQYF. The DNA of the CDR3 is TGTGCCAGCTCACCGCCTAGCGGGAGTAACATTCAGTACTTC.

This chain links TRBV25-1 with TRBJ1-5, with D tentatively TRBD1 (5 bases). Germline V CDR1 and CDR2: MGHDK, SYGVNS. Deletions cut 6 bases from V and 6 bases from J, with 9 bases between. The CDR3 totals 12 residues. The CDR3 DNA is TGTGCCAGCAGAGGAACAGGTCAGCCCCAGCATTTT. This gives the protein CASRGTGQPQHF.

V usage is TRBV28 and J usage is TRBJ1-2; tentatively, D is TRBD1 (5 bases). CDR3 length: 14 amino acids. Germline CDR1 is MDHEN and CDR2 is SYDVKM. The V end lost 6 bases, the J end lost 10 bases, and 21 bases lay between the germline ends. The CDR3 DNA follows: TGTGCCAGCAGCGCCCCGGGACCTCCATGGGTCTACACCTTC. This encodes CASSAPGPPWVYTF.